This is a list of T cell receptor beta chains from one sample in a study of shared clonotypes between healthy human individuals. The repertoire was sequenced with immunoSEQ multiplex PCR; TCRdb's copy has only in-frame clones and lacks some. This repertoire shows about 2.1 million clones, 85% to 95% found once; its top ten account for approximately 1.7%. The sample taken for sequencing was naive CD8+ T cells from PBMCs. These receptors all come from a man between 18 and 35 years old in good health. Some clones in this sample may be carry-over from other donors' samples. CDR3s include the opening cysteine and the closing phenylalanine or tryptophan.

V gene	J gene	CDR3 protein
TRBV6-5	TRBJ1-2	CASSPDVNYGYTF
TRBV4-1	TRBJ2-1	CASSQDGASGPVGLRSYNEQFF
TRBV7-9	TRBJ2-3	CASSLATDTQYF
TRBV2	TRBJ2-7	CASSPDRALGGQYF
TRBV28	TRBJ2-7	CASSLLVQDEQYF
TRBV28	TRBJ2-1	CASSLFALAGDYEQFF
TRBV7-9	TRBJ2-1	CASSLADSPYNEQFF
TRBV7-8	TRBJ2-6	CASRGGTSGPGGANVLTF
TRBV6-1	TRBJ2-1	CASRIAGYNEQFF
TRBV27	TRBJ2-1	CASSTLRSLSSYNEQFF
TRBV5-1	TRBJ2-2	CASSLNRDRAVAADTGELFF
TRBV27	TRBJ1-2	CASSLSGRSYYGYTF
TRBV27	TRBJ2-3	CASSSGIPSTDTQYF
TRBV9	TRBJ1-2	CASSGLPTGYTF
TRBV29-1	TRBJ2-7	CSVERGDSYEQYF
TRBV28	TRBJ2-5	CASSLNREETQYF
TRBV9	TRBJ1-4	CASSVAWGTNEKLFF
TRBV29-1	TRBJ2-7	CSVYRGGSYEQYF
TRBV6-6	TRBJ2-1	CASSYSGGQEQFF
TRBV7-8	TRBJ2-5	CASSVGTSRNQETRYF
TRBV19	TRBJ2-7	CASSTGTGDYEQYF
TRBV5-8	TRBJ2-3	CASSLFTDTQYF
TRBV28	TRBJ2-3	CASRLAGGGDTQYF
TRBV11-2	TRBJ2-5	CASSAGQARRQETQYF
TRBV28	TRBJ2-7	CASSTGGSYEQYF
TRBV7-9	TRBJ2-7	CASRTAGEPYEQYF
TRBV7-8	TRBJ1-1	CASSPGGFWAFF
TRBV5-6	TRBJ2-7	CASSLVQGPYEQYF
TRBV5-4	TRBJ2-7	CASSLDGSPYEQYF
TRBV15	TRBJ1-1	CATSRDTYSGIEAFF
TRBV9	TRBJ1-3	CASSTRDRGLSGNTIYF
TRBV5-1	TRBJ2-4	CASSLVGTDLAKNIQYF
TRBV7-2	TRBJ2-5	CASSFWTNKEETQYF
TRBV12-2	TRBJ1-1	CASRLVVLESTFF
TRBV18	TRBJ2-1	CASSPTRGTPYNEQFF
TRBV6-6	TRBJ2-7	CASSYPGNEGEQYF
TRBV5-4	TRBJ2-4	CASSPSQDPKNIQYF
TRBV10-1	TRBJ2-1	CATMAGLAGVSYNEQFF
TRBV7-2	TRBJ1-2	CASSSTGGANYGYTF
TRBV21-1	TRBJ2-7	CASSQRCLRMTREQYF
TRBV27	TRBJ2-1	CASSPLGPRGRAEREQFF
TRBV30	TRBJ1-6	CAWSPGDNSPLHF
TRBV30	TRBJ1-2	CAWSGTGGYGYTF
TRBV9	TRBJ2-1	CASSPTDRYNEQFF
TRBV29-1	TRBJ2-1	CSVVPGGPRNEQFF